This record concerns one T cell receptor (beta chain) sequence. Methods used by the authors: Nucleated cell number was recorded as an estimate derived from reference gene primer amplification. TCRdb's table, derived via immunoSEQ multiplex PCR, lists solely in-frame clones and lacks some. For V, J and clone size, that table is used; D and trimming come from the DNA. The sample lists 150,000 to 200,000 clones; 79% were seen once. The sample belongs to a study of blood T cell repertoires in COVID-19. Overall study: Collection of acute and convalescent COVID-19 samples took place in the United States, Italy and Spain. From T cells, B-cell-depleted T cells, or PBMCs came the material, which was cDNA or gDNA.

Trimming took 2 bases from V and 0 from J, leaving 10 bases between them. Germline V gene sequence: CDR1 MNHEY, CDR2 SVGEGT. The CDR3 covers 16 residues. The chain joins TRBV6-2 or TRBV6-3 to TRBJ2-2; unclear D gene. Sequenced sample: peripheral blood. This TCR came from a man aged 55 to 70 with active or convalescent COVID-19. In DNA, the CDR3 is TGTGCCAGCAGTTACGCGTCCAGGCCGAACACCGGGGAGCTGTTTTTT. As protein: CASSYASRPNTGELFF.